The 6 T cell receptor beta chains below were found in one sample sequenced in a study of regulatory T cells in long-lasting Graves disease. Time point reported: newly diagnosed GD, antithyroid drugs for less than 3 months. With RNA extracted from PBMCs as input, the TCR library was made. HTBI primers from iRepertoire and Arm-PCR of CDR3 regions yielded the TCR beta libraries. MiXCR was run by TCRdb on the multiplex PCR reads, yielding one entry per CDR3 protein. This sample has around 500,000 distinct CDR3 sequences, with approximately 15% found just once. These data were likewise used in another study, on T cells in Graves' hyperthyroidism and ophthalmopathy.

Source: peripheral blood mononuclear cells (PBMCs), taken at new diagnosis, from a patient treated with antithyroid drugs. Every receptor here comes from a man aged 25 to 40 with Graves disease.

The chain carries TRBV19 and TRBJ2-1, with TRBD2 identical over 14 bases. The CDR3 has 15 amino acids. J gave up 6 bases and V 5 bases, and 3 bases lay outside the gene matches. Germline CDR1 reads LNHDA; CDR2 reads SQIVND (reference sequence). In DNA form, the CDR3 reads TGTGCCAGTAGTGGGGGACTAGCGGGAGCCAATGAGCAGTTCTTC. This sequence encodes CASSGGLAGANEQFF.

This clonotype was found many times. V and J are TRBV20-1 and TRBJ1-2; D unclear. Germline V gene sequence: CDR1 DFQATT, CDR2 SNEGSKA (reference sequence). This CDR3 region has 11 residues. Trimming took 6 bases from V and 5 from J, leaving 10 bases between them. The CDR3 sequence: CSAGDRYGYTF. The DNA of the CDR3 is TGCAGTGCAGGAGACCGTTATGGCTACACCTTC.

This clonotype was found many times. The rearrangement links TRBV2 to TRBJ1-4; D perhaps matches TRBD1 (5 bases). From germline, CDR1 is SNHLY and CDR2 FYNNEI. The CDR3 length is 13 residues. V was clipped by 7 bases and J by 5 bases, with 11 bases between them. CDR3 in amino acids: CASNGGVNEKLFF. The CDR3 bases are TGTGCCAGCAATGGAGGGGTCAATGAAAAACTGTTTTTT.

A word on this clonotype: It may be a read error: a sequence one base away is much more abundant. The chain uses TRBV28 and TRBJ2-3, with TRBD2 identical over 16 bases. The J call is doubtful: the DNA matches TRBJ2-7 better. The CDR3 has 18 amino acids. The germline V gene encodes CDR1 MDHEN and CDR2 SYDVKM. The CDR3 region is CASSFRGTSGRALDEQYF. DNA for the CDR3: TGTGCCAGCAGTTTCCGCGGGACTAGCGGGAGGGCCCTCGACGAGCAGTACTTC.

The chain combines TRBV5-1 with TRBJ2-5; maybe TRBD1 (6 bases). V was pared by 4 bases and J by 2 bases, with 12 bases between. The germline V gene encodes CDR1 SGHRS and CDR2 YFSETQ. This CDR3 comprises 14 residues. The CDR3 region is CASSIHRVQETQYF. The CDR3 DNA is TGCGCCAGCAGCATTCACAGGGTTCAAGAGACCCAGTACTTC.

This clonotype was counted ten times or more. The chain combines TRBV12-3 or TRBV12-4 with TRBJ1-2; D uncertain. V gave up 5 bases and J gave up 5 bases, with 15 bases separating them. The CDR3 length is 14 residues. The CDR3 DNA is TGTGCCAGCAGTAGCCGGGCCAGAGCATATGGCTACACCTTC. This gives the protein CASSSRARAYGYTF.